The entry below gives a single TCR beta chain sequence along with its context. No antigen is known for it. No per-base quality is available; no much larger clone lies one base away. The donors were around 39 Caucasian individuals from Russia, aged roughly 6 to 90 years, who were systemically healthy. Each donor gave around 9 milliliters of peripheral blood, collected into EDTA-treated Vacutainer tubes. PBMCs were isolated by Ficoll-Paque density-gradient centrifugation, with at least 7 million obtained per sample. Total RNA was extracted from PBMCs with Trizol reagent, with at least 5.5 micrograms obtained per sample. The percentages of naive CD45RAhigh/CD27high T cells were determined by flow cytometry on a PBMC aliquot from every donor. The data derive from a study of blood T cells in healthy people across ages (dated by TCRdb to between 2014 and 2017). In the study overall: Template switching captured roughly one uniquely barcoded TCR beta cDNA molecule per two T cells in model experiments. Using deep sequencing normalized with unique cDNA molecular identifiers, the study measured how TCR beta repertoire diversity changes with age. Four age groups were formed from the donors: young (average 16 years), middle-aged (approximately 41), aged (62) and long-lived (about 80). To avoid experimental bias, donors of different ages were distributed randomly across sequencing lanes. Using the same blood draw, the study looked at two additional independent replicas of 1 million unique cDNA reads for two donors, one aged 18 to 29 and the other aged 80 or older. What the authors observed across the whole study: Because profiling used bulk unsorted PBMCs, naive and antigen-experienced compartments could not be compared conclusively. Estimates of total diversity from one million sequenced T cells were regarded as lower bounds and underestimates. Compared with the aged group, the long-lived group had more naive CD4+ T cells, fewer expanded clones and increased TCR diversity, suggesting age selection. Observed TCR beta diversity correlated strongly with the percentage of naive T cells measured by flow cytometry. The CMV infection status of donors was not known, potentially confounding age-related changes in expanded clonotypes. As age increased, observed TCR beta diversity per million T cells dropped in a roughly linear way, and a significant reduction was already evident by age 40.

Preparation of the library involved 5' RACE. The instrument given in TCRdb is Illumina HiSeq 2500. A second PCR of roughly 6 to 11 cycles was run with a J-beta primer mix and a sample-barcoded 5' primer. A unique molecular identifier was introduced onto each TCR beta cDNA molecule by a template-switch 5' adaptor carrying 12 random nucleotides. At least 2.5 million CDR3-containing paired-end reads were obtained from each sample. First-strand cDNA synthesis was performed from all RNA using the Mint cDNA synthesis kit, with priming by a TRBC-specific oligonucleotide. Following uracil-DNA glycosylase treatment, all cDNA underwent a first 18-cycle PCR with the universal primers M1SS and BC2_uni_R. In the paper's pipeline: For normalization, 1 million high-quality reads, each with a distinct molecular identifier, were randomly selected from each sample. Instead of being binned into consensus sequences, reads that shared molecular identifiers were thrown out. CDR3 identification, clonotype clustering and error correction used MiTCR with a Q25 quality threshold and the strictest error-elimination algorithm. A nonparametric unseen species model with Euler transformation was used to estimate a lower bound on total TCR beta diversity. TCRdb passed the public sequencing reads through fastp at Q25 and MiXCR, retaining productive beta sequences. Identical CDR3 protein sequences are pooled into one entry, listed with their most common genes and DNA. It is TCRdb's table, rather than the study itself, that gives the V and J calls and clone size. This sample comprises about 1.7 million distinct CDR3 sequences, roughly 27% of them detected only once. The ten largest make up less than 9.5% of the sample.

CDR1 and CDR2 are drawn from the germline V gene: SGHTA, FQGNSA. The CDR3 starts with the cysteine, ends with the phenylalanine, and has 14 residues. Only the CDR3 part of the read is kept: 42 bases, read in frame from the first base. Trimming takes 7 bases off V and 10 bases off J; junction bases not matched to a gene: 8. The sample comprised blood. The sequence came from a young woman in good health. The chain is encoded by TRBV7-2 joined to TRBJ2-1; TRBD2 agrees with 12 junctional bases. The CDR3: CASTLTSGRGEQFF. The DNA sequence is TGTGCCAGCACCCTGACTAGCGGGAGAGGGGAGCAGTTCTTC.